Shown below are 30 T cell receptor beta chains from a single sample sequenced in a study of T-cell reconstitution after alpha-beta-depleted transplantation in children. Unique molecular identifiers were incorporated during preparation of the TCRbeta library. TCRdb analysed the PCR reads with MiXCR anew, one entry per CDR3 protein. This table has a few hundred thousand distinct CDR3 sequences, 13% appearing once. The source material was PBMCs, sampled from the stem cell graft. The receptors were gathered from a human donor who donated a stem cell graft to a child with Fanconi anemia.

A note on this clonotype: At one boundary the junction diverges from the germline segment, which might be a read error. This chain uses TRBV11-2 with TRBJ1-1; D gene uncertain. The CDR3 runs 15 residues. Germline loops: CDR1 SGHAT, CDR2 FQNNGV. The CDR3 loop is CASSLDGQANTEAFF. The DNA of the CDR3 is TGTGCCAGCAGCCTAGACGGGCAGGCTAACACTGAAGCTTTCTTT.

The gene calls are TRBV6-1 and TRBJ2-2; a possible D gene is TRBD1 (6 bases). The CDR3 spans 16 residues. Trimming cost V 1 base and J 2 bases, with 11 bases left between them. Germline V gene sequence: CDR1 MNHNS, CDR2 SASEGT. The CDR3 bases are TGTGCCAGCAGTGAAGAGACAGGAAGAAACACCGGGGAGCTGTTTTTT. Protein product: CASSEETGRNTGELFF.

This clonotype came up a few times. CDR3 in amino acids: CASSNPLWDPRDIQYF. In nucleotides, the CDR3 is TGTGCCAGCAGTAACCCTCTGTGGGACCCAAGAGACATTCAGTACTTC. The J gene is TRBJ2-4, the V gene TRBV6-5; D may correspond to TRBD1 or TRBD2 (5 bases each). The germline gives CDR1 MNHEY, CDR2 SVGAGI. V was shortened by 5 bases and J by 8 bases, with 22 bases between the two germline ends. This CDR3 is built from 16 residues.

Ten or more counts support this clonotype. The genes are TRBV12-3 or TRBV12-4 and TRBJ2-1, with a weak D call TRBD1 (6 bases). Trimming took 4 bases from V and 2 from J, leaving 12 bases between them. The CDR3 has 15 amino acids. CDR3 amino acids: CASSWGTPTYNEQFF. The CDR3 bases are TGTGCCAGCAGTTGGGGGACACCTACCTACAATGAGCAGTTCTTC.

The chain joins TRBV29-1 to TRBJ1-2; D call uncertain. Trimming pared 5 bases from V and 6 bases from J, leaving 19 bases between. CDR3 length: 14 residues. The germline V gene encodes CDR1 SQVTM and CDR2 ANQGSEA. In DNA, the CDR3 is TGCAGCGTTTACGATCAGAGCCGCCTCAATGGCTACACCTTC. Translated, it gives CSVYDQSRLNGYTF.

The table lists this clonotype with a few counts. The V gene is TRBV11-2, the J gene TRBJ1-2; 9 bases map to TRBD1. The V gene end was trimmed by 3 bases and the J gene end by 6 bases; junction bases not matched to a gene: 8. The CDR3 totals 15 residues. Germline values: CDR1 SGHAT, CDR2 FQNNGV. The CDR3 protein is CASSFSGQGPDGYTF. For the CDR3, the DNA is TGTGCCAGCAGCTTCTCGGGACAGGGCCCCGATGGCTACACCTTC.

This clonotype was seen many times. The CDR3 region is CASSPTGTRDPYTF. The CDR3, as DNA: TGTGCCAGCAGCCCGACCGGGACACGGGATCCCTACACCTTC. The chain joins TRBV14 to TRBJ1-2; D perhaps matches TRBD1 (6 bases). The CDR3 totals 14 residues. Between the trimmed V and J ends, which lost 4 bases and 10 bases, there was a span of 19 bases. Germline CDR1 reads SGHDN; CDR2 reads FVKESK.

This clonotype was seen ten or more times. The chain links TRBV10-3 to TRBJ1-4, with 9 bases aligning to TRBD1. The CDR3 contains 15 residues. The germline V gene encodes CDR1 ENHRY and CDR2 SYGVKD. Trimming cost V 2 bases and J 7 bases; bases outside gene matches: 5. CDR3 nucleotide sequence: TGTGCCATCAGTGAGACAGGGGGCAAGGCTGAAAAACTGTTTTTT. Protein: CAISETGGKAEKLFF.

This clonotype was seen ten or more times. This chain uses TRBV3-1 with TRBJ2-1; D may be TRBD2 (5 bases). From germline, CDR1 is LGHDT and CDR2 YNNKEL (reference sequence). The length of the CDR3 is 15 residues. Trimming stripped 2 bases from V and 8 bases from J, with 16 bases between. The CDR3 nucleotides read TGTGCCAGCAGCCAATTCTTAGGTCCGGGATATGAGCAGTTCTTC. Its translation: CASSQFLGPGYEQFF.

This clonotype was detected many times. This chain links TRBV29-1 with TRBJ1-1; TRBD1 agrees at 7 bases. J gave up 0 bases and V 0 bases, and 7 bases lay outside the gene matches. CDR3 size: 16 residues. Germline-derived CDR1 and CDR2 are SQVTM and ANQGSEA. The CDR3 nucleotides are TGCAGCGTTGAAGATCCCGAACAGGGGATGAACACTGAAGCTTTCTTT. Translating gives CSVEDPEQGMNTEAFF.

The V and J genes are TRBV3-1 and TRBJ1-1; 7 nucleotides agree with TRBD1. Germline V gene sequence: CDR1 LGHDT, CDR2 YNNKEL (reference sequence). This CDR3 is 13 amino acids long. The ends lost 5 bases at V and 10 bases at J; junction bases unmatched: 10. The CDR3 DNA reads TGTGCCAGCAGCGCTACAGGGGCCAATCGAGCTTTCTTT. It codes for CASSATGANRAFF. The complete variable domain, with remaining parts taken from reference TRBV3-1 and TRBJ1-1, reads DTAVSQTPKYLVTQMGNDKSIKCEQNLGHDTMYWYKQDSKKFLKIMFSYNNKELIINETVPNRFSPKSPDKAHLNLHINSLELGDSAVYFCASSATGANRAFFGQGTRLTVV.

This clonotype has only a few counts. The chain recombines TRBV6-5 with TRBJ1-1; 7 nucleotides agree with TRBD1. Trimming took 2 bases from V and 1 from J; bases not matched to a gene: 4. From germline, CDR1 is MNHEY and CDR2 SVGAGI. The CDR3 runs to 15 residues. The CDR3 nucleotides are TGTGCCAGCAGTTACGACAGGGCCGAGAACACTGAAGCTTTCTTT. Translating it yields CASSYDRAENTEAFF.

The CDR3 DNA reads TGTGCCAGCAGCGTTTTAGCGGGGGGGACCAATGAGCAGTTCTTC. This encodes CASSVLAGGTNEQFF. This sequence joins TRBV9 and TRBJ2-1, with TRBD2 identical over 11 bases. Germline-derived CDR1 and CDR2 are SGDLS and YYNGEE. This CDR3 spans 15 amino acids. The V and J ends lost 2 bases and 6 bases, in that order; junction bases with no gene match: 4. The full variable domain, rest sourced from reference TRBV9 and TRBJ2-1, is DSGVTQTPKHLITATGQRVTLRCSPRSGDLSVYWYQQSLDQGLQFLIQYYNGEERAKGNILERFSAQQFPDLHSELNLSSLELGDSALYFCASSVLAGGTNEQFFGPGTRLTVL.

This clonotype occurred many times. V usage is TRBV24-1 and J usage is TRBJ2-3, with D maybe TRBD2 (6 bases). V was clipped by 5 bases and J by 2 bases, with 19 bases between them. Germline lookup yields CDR1 KGHDR and CDR2 SFDVKD. The CDR3 has 17 amino acids. The CDR3 nucleotides are TGTGCCACCAGTGCCATTGGGCGGGGAAGGGACACAGATACGCAGTATTTT. Protein sequence: CATSAIGRGRDTDTQYF.

This clonotype was recorded many times. This rearrangement joins TRBV20-1 to TRBJ2-1; 7 positions agree with TRBD2. V dropped 3 bases and J dropped 1; count of bases not matched to a gene: 3. The germline CDR1 and CDR2 sequences are DFQATT and SNEGSKA (reference sequence). The CDR3 totals 14 residues. For the CDR3, the DNA is TGCAGTGCTAGGGGCGGGGGATCCTACAATGAGCAGTTCTTC. Protein sequence: CSARGGGSYNEQFF.

Written as DNA, the CDR3 is TGTGCCAGCAGCGAGGGAGGCGATAATTCACCCCTCCACTTT. It is translated as CASSEGGDNSPLHF. J is TRBJ1-6 and V is TRBV9; no reliable D call. The CDR3 covers 14 residues. With 3 bases removed from V and 5 bases from J, the gap between germline ends came to 9 bases. From germline, CDR1 is SGDLS and CDR2 YYNGEE.

V and J are TRBV7-8 and TRBJ2-5; either TRBD1 or TRBD2 may supply D (5 bases each). This CDR3 region has 13 residues. Trimming pared 4 bases from V and 4 bases from J, leaving 10 bases between. Germline CDR1 reads SGHVS; CDR2 reads FQNEAQ. CDR3 DNA sequence: TGTGCCAGCAGCTCCTCGGGGACAGAGACCCAGTACTTC. It yields the protein CASSSSGTETQYF. The complete variable domain, with remaining parts taken from reference TRBV7-8 and TRBJ2-5, reads GAGVSQSPRYKVAKRGQDVALRCDPISGHVSLFWYQQALGQGPEFLTYFQNEAQLDKSGLPSDRFFAERPEGSVSTLKIQRTQQEDSAVYLCASSSSGTETQYFGPGTRLLVL.

This clonotype was detected many times. The gene calls are TRBV12-3 or TRBV12-4 and TRBJ1-2, with D perhaps matching TRBD1 (5 bases). The CDR3 covers 13 residues. The ends were cut back, 6 bases at V and 4 bases at J, with 12 bases in the middle. CDR3 region: CASSSDRVYGYTF. CDR3 nucleotide sequence: TGTGCCAGCAGCTCCGACAGAGTCTATGGCTACACCTTC.

This clonotype was seen ten or more times. V gene TRBV7-2 combines with J gene TRBJ2-3, with D possibly being TRBD2 (5 bases). Deletions cut 6 bases from V and 5 bases from J, with 15 bases between. The CDR3 loop spans 14 amino acids. Per germline, CDR1 SGHTA and CDR2 FQGNSA. The CDR3 protein is CASRPTGFLDTQYF. CDR3 DNA: TGTGCCAGCAGGCCCACGGGGTTTTTAGATACGCAGTATTTT.

This sequence joins TRBV2 and TRBJ2-7, with D possibly matching TRBD1 (7 bases). Germline V gives CDR1 SNHLY, CDR2 FYNNEI. This CDR3 region has 12 residues. The V gene lost 8 bases and the J gene lost 2 bases, with 10 bases spanning the gap. The CDR3 is CASAGGTYEQYV. In nucleotides, the CDR3 is TGTGCCAGCGCAGGGGGGACCTACGAGCAGTACGTC.

This chain links TRBV12-3 or TRBV12-4 with TRBJ1-1, with 10 positions matching TRBD1. The ends lost 5 bases at V and 6 bases at J; junction bases unmatched: 9. This CDR3 is 15 amino acids long. The CDR3 sequence: CASSPGTGDRAEAFF. The CDR3 region has the DNA TGTGCCAGCAGTCCCGGGACAGGGGATAGGGCTGAAGCTTTCTTT.

In its sample, this clonotype was seen a few times. V gene TRBV30 combines with J gene TRBJ2-7; no definite D call. Germline values: CDR1 GTSNPN, CDR2 SVGIG (reference sequence). The CDR3 is 11 residues long. The chain's CDR3 is CASAGPSEQYF. The DNA for the CDR3 is TGTGCATCCGCCGGCCCCTCCGAGCAGTACTTC.

This clonotype was seen a few times. The gene calls are TRBV20-1 and TRBJ1-4; D gene uncertain. The CDR3 spans 14 residues. The V and J ends lost 6 bases and 3 bases respectively, with 14 bases between them. Germline V gives CDR1 DFQATT, CDR2 SNEGSKA (reference sequence). CDR3 protein: CSARRPGANEKLFF. CDR3 sequence (DNA): TGCAGTGCCCGCCGTCCCGGGGCTAATGAAAAACTGTTTTTT.

The rearrangement joins TRBV19 to TRBJ1-6, with D unresolved. Germline V CDR1 and CDR2: LNHDA, SQIVND (reference sequence). The CDR3 has 15 amino acids. With 5 bases removed from V and 7 bases from J, the gap between germline ends came to 15 bases. This chain's CDR3 is CASSPNEGSNSPLHF. CDR3 nucleotides: TGTGCCAGTAGTCCAAATGAGGGTTCGAATTCACCCCTCCACTTT.

This clonotype was detected ten times or more. The chain employs TRBV18 and TRBJ1-5; 9 bases match TRBD1. The CDR3 loop spans 16 amino acids. Germline-derived CDR1 and CDR2 are KGHSH and LQKENI. V dropped 4 bases and J dropped 6; count of bases not matched to a gene: 10. CDR3 residues: CASSRTRLDRGQPQHF. The CDR3 nucleotides read TGTGCCAGCTCACGGACTCGCTTGGACAGGGGTCAGCCCCAGCATTTT.

This chain uses TRBV5-1 with TRBJ2-3; 10 positions agree with TRBD2. This CDR3 has 17 residues. The ends lost 0 bases at V and 0 bases at J; junction bases unmatched: 4. Germline lookup yields CDR1 SGHRS and CDR2 YFSETQ. CDR3 nucleotide sequence: TGCGCCAGCAGCTTGGTCACTAGCGGGGCTAGCACAGATACGCAGTATTTT. The encoded protein is CASSLVTSGASTDTQYF.

This clonotype was recorded many times. The genes are TRBV10-3 and TRBJ2-1, with 8 bases identical to TRBD2. This CDR3 has 16 residues. V was pared by 5 bases and J by 0 bases, with 6 bases of the junction left unmatched. Per the germline V gene, CDR1 is ENHRY and CDR2 is SYGVKD. This CDR3 is CAISSGGPSSYNEQFF. CDR3 bases: TGTGCCATCAGTAGCGGGGGCCCTAGCTCCTACAATGAGCAGTTCTTC.

This clonotype has a count of ten or more. The V call is TRBV9, the J call TRBJ2-1; no definite D call. V was shortened by 0 bases and J by 7 bases, with 5 bases between the two germline ends. Per germline, CDR1 SGDLS and CDR2 YYNGEE. The CDR3 runs 12 residues. DNA for the CDR3: TGTGCCAGCAGCGTAGAACCGAATGAGCAGTTCTTC. Translating gives CASSVEPNEQFF.

This clonotype was recorded many times. The chain has TRBV7-6 and TRBJ2-1; TRBD2 might be the D (6 bases). The CDR3 runs to 14 residues. Germline V gene sequence: CDR1 SGHVS, CDR2 FNYEAQ. Trimming shortened V by 2 bases and J by 7 bases, and 12 bases separated the two germline ends. In DNA, the CDR3 is TGTGCCAGCAGCTTATCGGGGGTTCCGAATGAGCAGTTCTTC. It translates to CASSLSGVPNEQFF. The full variable domain, completed using reference TRBV7-6 and TRBJ2-1, is GAGVSQSPRYKVTKRGQDVALRCDPISGHVSLYWYRQALGQGPEFLTYFNYEAQQDKSGLPNDRFSAERPEGSISTLTIQRTEQRDSAMYRCASSLSGVPNEQFFGPGTRLTVL.

The V gene is TRBV5-1, the J gene TRBJ1-1; TRBD1 matches 7 bases. Germline CDR1 and CDR2: SGHRS and YFSETQ. CDR3 size: 15 residues. The J segment lost 5 bases and the V segment lost 1 base, leaving 8 bases of the junction unmatched. The CDR3 DNA follows: TGCGCCAGCAGCTTGAGGGCAGGGGGACAGACTGAAGCTTTCTTT. Amino acid sequence: CASSLRAGGQTEAFF.